This record concerns one T cell receptor (beta chain) sequence. The data belong to a study of brain metastases from non-small cell lung cancer. Libraries were prepared by immunoSEQ multiplex PCR; TCRdb keeps only in-frame clonotypes and omits some of them. In the table there are fewer than 2,000 clones, 90% of which are singletons. Germline V gene lookup returns CDR1 SGHDT and CDR2 YYEEEE. CDR3 size: 15 residues. The J segment lost 5 bases and the V segment lost 2 bases, leaving 5 bases of the junction unmatched. The TCR comes from a donor at least 40 years old with non-small cell lung cancer. This chain uses TRBV5-6 with TRBJ2-5; 11 bases line up with TRBD2. Material for sequencing was tissue from a brain metastasis. CDR3 bases: TGTGCCAGCAGCTTTGTAGCGGGGGGGCGGGAGACCCAGTACTTC. Its protein product is CASSFVAGGRETQYF. Combining the CDR3 with reference TRBV5-6 and TRBJ2-5 gives the whole variable domain DAGVTQSPTHLIKTRGQQVTLRCSPKSGHDTVSWYQQALGQGPQFIFQYYEEEERQRGNFPDRFSGHQFPNYSSELNVNALLLGDSALYLCASSFVAGGRETQYFGPGTRLLVL.